The next 21 T cell receptor beta chains were all read from a single sample in a study of cytomegalovirus exposure and HLA in healthy donors. Primers for the PCR totalled 60 Vbeta and 13 Jbeta. The table came from immunoSEQ multiplex PCR; TCRdb's copy has only in-frame clones and leaves some out. The sample holds around 78,000 clones, around 70% seen once. Sequenced material: PBMCs. The receptors derive from a woman in her thirties or forties in good health and CMV-seropositive.

This clone was observed a single time. The chain joins TRBV4-2 to TRBJ1-1; D is possibly TRBD1 (5 bases). Germline V gene data show CDR1 as LGHNA and CDR2 as YNFKEQ. V lost 3 bases and J lost 5, with 13 bases in between. The CDR3 length is 14 residues. CDR3 coding DNA: TGTGCCAGCAGCCATGCGGGGCCAGGGACTGAAGCTTTCTTT. It is translated as CASSHAGPGTEAFF.

The gene calls are TRBV29-1 and TRBJ1-1, with D maybe TRBD1 (6 bases). Germline-derived CDR1 and CDR2 are SQVTM and ANQGSEA. CDR3 length equals 13 residues. Trimming took 2 bases from V and 4 from J, leaving 11 bases between them. The CDR3 nucleotides are TGCAGCGTTGAAACAGGGAGTCGCACTGAAGCTTTCTTT. It translates to CSVETGSRTEAFF.

The chain combines TRBV27 with TRBJ1-2, with 10 positions matching TRBD1. The CDR3 loop spans 16 amino acids. With 3 bases clipped from V and 5 bases from J, the junction kept 9 bases outside the gene matches. Germline CDR1 and CDR2: MNHEY and SMNVEV (reference sequence). CDR3 DNA sequence: TGTGCCAGCAGTTTTAGGGGGGACAGGGGAAAATATGGCTACACCTTC. Its protein is CASSFRGDRGKYGYTF.

The CDR3 region is CASSSDRKALYGYTF. CDR3 sequence (DNA): TGTGCCAGCAGCTCGGACAGGAAGGCGCTATATGGCTACACCTTC. The gene calls are TRBV13 and TRBJ1-2, with 7 positions matching TRBD1. Germline CDR1 reads PRHDT; CDR2 reads FYEKMQ (reference sequence). The CDR3 consists of 15 residues. After removal of 4 bases from V and 5 bases from J, the junction contained 10 bases not matched to a gene. Variable domain in full (rest from reference TRBV13 and TRBJ1-2): AAGVIQSPRHLIKEKRETATLKCYPIPRHDTVYWYQQGPGQDPQFLISFYEKMQSDKGSIPDRFSAQQFSDYHSELNMSSLELGDSALYFCASSSDRKALYGYTFGSGTRLTVV.

The chain uses TRBV5-1 and TRBJ2-7; 11 nucleotides align to TRBD1. CDR3 length: 17 residues. Trimming at V came to 0 bases and at J to 5 bases, leaving 10 bases not matched to a gene. Per germline, CDR1 SGHRS and CDR2 YFSETQ. In DNA form, the CDR3 reads TGCGCCAGCAGCTTGGAAGGACAGGGGGCTTTATACGACGAGCAGTACTTC. The encoded protein is CASSLEGQGALYDEQYF.

V usage is TRBV6-1 and J usage is TRBJ2-7, with D possibly being TRBD1 (5 bases). The CDR3 sequence is 14 residues long. V lost 3 bases and J lost 3, with 12 bases in between. CDR1 and CDR2 (germline): MNHNS, SASEGT. The CDR3 spells CASSDAGKYYEQYF. The DNA of the CDR3 is TGTGCCAGCAGTGATGCAGGGAAATACTACGAGCAGTACTTC.

The rearrangement links TRBV19 to TRBJ2-2, with D possibly TRBD1 on 6 matching bases. The CDR3 runs 14 residues. The V end lost 6 bases, the J end lost 5 bases, and 13 bases lay between the germline ends. Germline V gene data show CDR1 as LNHDA and CDR2 as SQIVND (reference sequence). CDR3 sequence reads: CASRAGTTTGELFF. The DNA for the CDR3 is TGTGCCAGTAGAGCCGGGACAACGACCGGGGAGCTGTTTTTT.

This clone was counted only a few times. The CDR3 protein is CASSEGLAGVSEQFF. Here the CDR3 DNA reads TGCGCCAGCAGCGAGGGACTAGCGGGAGTCAGTGAGCAGTTCTTC. The gene calls are TRBV5-1 and TRBJ2-1; 14 nucleotides line up with TRBD2. Germline CDR1 SGHRS, CDR2 YFSETQ. The CDR3 covers 15 residues. With V trimmed by 4 bases and J by 9 bases, 6 bases remained unmatched.

The chain couples TRBV7-9 to TRBJ2-3; D is ambiguous. The V and J ends lost 4 bases and 5 bases respectively, with 13 bases between them. The length of the CDR3 is 14 residues. Germline lookup yields CDR1 SEHNR and CDR2 FQNEAQ (reference sequence). CDR3 in amino acids: CASSSKSLRDTQYF. The DNA for the CDR3 is TGTGCCAGCAGCTCAAAGAGCTTGAGAGATACGCAGTATTTT.

The rearrangement joins TRBV4-2 to TRBJ2-1; TRBD2 might be the D (6 bases). CDR1 and CDR2 (germline): LGHNA, YNFKEQ. The CDR3 runs 13 residues. V was shortened by 5 bases and J by 6 bases, with 11 bases between the two germline ends. The CDR3 region has the DNA TGTGCCAGCAGCTTGGGACTCATCAATGAGCAGTTCTTC. It is translated as CASSLGLINEQFF.

The chain combines TRBV4-1 with TRBJ2-3; 10 positions match TRBD2. The CDR3 length is 15 residues. Germline V gene sequence: CDR1 MGHRA, CDR2 YSYEKL. V lost 4 bases, J lost 2 bases, and 3 bases stayed unmatched. The CDR3 sequence is CASSPGLAFTDTQYF. CDR3 nucleotides: TGCGCCAGCAGCCCGGGACTAGCGTTCACAGATACGCAGTATTTT.

This chain joins TRBV10-3 and TRBJ2-5; TRBD2 matches at 8 bases. Germline V gene data show CDR1 as ENHRY and CDR2 as SYGVKD. Germline trimming cut 6 bases from V and 2 bases from J; bases unmatched to any gene: 8. The CDR3 is 15 amino acids. CDR3 sequence (DNA): TGTGCCATCAGCAAGCGGGGGCAACAACAAGAGACCCAGTACTTC. It is translated as CAISKRGQQQETQYF.

The chain combines TRBV2 with TRBJ2-7, with TRBD2 as a possible D gene (6 bases). Germline V gene data show CDR1 as SNHLY and CDR2 as FYNNEI. Trimming cost V 1 base and J 2 bases, with 12 bases left between them. The CDR3 length is 15 residues. The DNA of the CDR3 is TGTGCCAGCAGTGAAGTAGCTAGCGTTACCTACGAGCAGTACTTC. Amino acids: CASSEVASVTYEQYF.

The chain has TRBV4-3 and TRBJ2-1; tentative D call: TRBD2 (6 bases). V was cut by 2 bases and J by 9 bases, with 14 bases left in between. Germline V gene sequence: CDR1 LGHNA, CDR2 YSLEER. The CDR3 is 14 residues long. The CDR3 DNA reads as TGCGCCAGCAGCCAATCACATGGGACTGGTGAGCAGTTCTTC. It yields the protein CASSQSHGTGEQFF.

The V gene is TRBV27, the J gene TRBJ2-3; perhaps TRBD1 as D (6 bases). Germline assignment: CDR1 MNHEY and CDR2 SMNVEV (reference sequence). There are 14 residues in the CDR3. Deletions cut 5 bases from V and 0 bases from J, with 9 bases between. CDR3 protein: CASSPGHSTDTQYF. The CDR3 DNA reads as TGTGCCAGCAGTCCGGGACACAGCACAGATACGCAGTATTTT.

The chain recombines TRBV28 with TRBJ1-5; D remains ambiguous. V was cut by 7 bases and J by 0 bases, with 4 bases left in between. The germline V gene encodes CDR1 MDHEN and CDR2 SYDVKM. This CDR3 is built from 12 residues. This chain's CDR3 is CASTYSNQPQHF. The CDR3 DNA reads TGTGCCAGCACCTATAGCAATCAGCCCCAGCATTTT.

This clone turned up a few times. The chain employs TRBV11-2 and TRBJ2-1, with 12 bases lining up with TRBD2. J lost 6 bases, V lost 3 bases, and 6 bases had no gene match. The CDR3 has 16 amino acids. Per the germline V gene, CDR1 is SGHAT and CDR2 is FQNNGV. As DNA, the CDR3 is TGTGCCAGCAGCTTCCTAGCGGGGGGGCCGTCCAATGAGCAGTTCTTC. It codes for CASSFLAGGPSNEQFF. The full variable domain, rest sourced from reference TRBV11-2 and TRBJ2-1, is EAGVAQSPRYKIIEKRQSVAFWCNPISGHATLYWYQQILGQGPKLLIQFQNNGVVDDSQLPKDRFSAERLKGVDSTLKIQPAKLEDSAVYLCASSFLAGGPSNEQFFGPGTRLTVL.

This chain links TRBV5-1 with TRBJ1-1; tentative D call: TRBD1 (6 bases). Trimming took 0 bases from V and 8 from J, leaving 20 bases between them. CDR3 length: 16 amino acids. The germline V gene encodes CDR1 SGHRS and CDR2 YFSETQ. In DNA, the CDR3 is TGCGCCAGCAGCTTGGACCCGGGACAAATATCTGACGAAGCTTTCTTT. Translating gives CASSLDPGQISDEAFF. The complete variable domain, with remaining parts taken from reference TRBV5-1 and TRBJ1-1, reads KAGVTQTPRYLIKTRGQQVTLSCSPISGHRSVSWYQQTPGQGLQFLFEYFSETQRNKGNFPGRFSGRQFSNSRSEMNVSTLELGDSALYLCASSLDPGQISDEAFFGQGTRLTVV.

This sequence joins TRBV27 and TRBJ1-4; 7 bases are shared with TRBD1. This CDR3 is built from 14 residues. Trimming cost V 5 bases and J 7 bases; bases outside gene matches: 7. Germline CDR1 and CDR2: MNHEY and SMNVEV (reference sequence). The CDR3 bases are TGTGCCAGCAGTAAACCGGGACAGCCTGAAAAACTGTTTTTT. Protein sequence: CASSKPGQPEKLFF.

This chain links TRBV7-6 with TRBJ2-7; possible D gene TRBD2, 6 bases. The CDR3 length is 13 residues. V was pared by 5 bases and J by 6 bases, with 14 bases between. Per germline, CDR1 SGHVS and CDR2 FNYEAQ. DNA of the CDR3: TGTGCCAGCAGCCCCCAAGGAGGGAGCGAGCAGTACTTC. Translation gives CASSPQGGSEQYF.

This clone was counted only a few times. The chain carries TRBV5-1 and TRBJ1-3; TRBD1 is a possible D gene (6 bases). Germline CDR1 and CDR2: SGHRS and YFSETQ. CDR3 size: 14 residues. The V and J ends lost 4 bases and 2 bases respectively, with 10 bases between them. DNA of the CDR3: TGCGCCAGCAGCCTCACAGGGACTGGAAACACCATATATTTT. It specifies CASSLTGTGNTIYF.